The 26 T cell receptor beta chains below were found in one sample sequenced in a study of shared T cell receptors in the human thymus. Sequenced by immunoSEQ multiplex PCR; TCRdb stores in-frame clones only, minus some. The sample records under 850,000 clones, over 75% being singletons. The same data also contributed to another study, on human thymus T cells.

Sequencing was carried out using thymocytes. Receptor source: a boy under two years old with a congenital heart defect.

In its sample, this clone was seen once. The rearrangement uses TRBV27 and TRBJ2-1; D perhaps matches TRBD2 (6 bases). CDR1 MNHEY and CDR2 SMNVEV come from the germline V gene (reference sequence). This CDR3 has 15 amino acids. Trimming pared 4 bases from V and 5 bases from J, leaving 15 bases between. CDR3: CASSSRFSGHNEQFF. The CDR3 DNA is TGTGCCAGCAGTTCGCGGTTTAGCGGTCACAATGAGCAGTTCTTC.

This chain connects TRBV5-1 to TRBJ2-3; 11 bases are a match to TRBD1. Trimming took 4 bases from V and 5 from J; bases not matched to a gene: 6. CDR1 SGHRS and CDR2 YFSETQ come from the germline V gene. CDR3 length: 15 amino acids. As DNA, the CDR3 is TGCGCCAGCAGCGCCCGGGACAGGGGGATAGATACGCAGTATTTT. It translates to CASSARDRGIDTQYF.

The chain combines TRBV19 with TRBJ2-1; 16 bases match TRBD2. The CDR3 sequence is 16 residues long. Germline lookup yields CDR1 LNHDA and CDR2 SQIVND (reference sequence). The ends lost 6 bases at V and 10 bases at J; junction bases unmatched: 9. The CDR3 region has the DNA TGTGCCAGTAGCTTATGGGGACTAGCGGGAGGGGTCGAGCAGTTCTTC. This codes for CASSLWGLAGGVEQFF.

This chain links TRBV6-1 with TRBJ1-1; weak D call: TRBD1 (5 bases). With 7 bases removed from V and 11 bases from J, the gap between germline ends came to 17 bases. The germline gives CDR1 MNHNS, CDR2 SASEGT. The CDR3 is 12 residues long. For the CDR3, the DNA is TGTGCCAGCATTAAACTGGGGGGAAACGCTTTCTTT. This encodes CASIKLGGNAFF.

CDR3 nucleotides: TGTGCCAGCAGATCGGGGGAGATGTCCTACGAGCAGTACTTC. Protein: CASRSGEMSYEQYF. The chain uses TRBV11-3 and TRBJ2-7; maybe TRBD2 (6 bases). The CDR3 length is 14 residues. The germline CDR1 and CDR2 sequences are SGHNT and YENEEA. V was cut by 6 bases and J by 1 base, with 13 bases left in between.

The chain uses TRBV7-9 and TRBJ2-1; 10 positions match TRBD1. The CDR3 spans 18 residues. Germline V CDR1 and CDR2: SEHNR, FQNEAQ (reference sequence). The V gene end was trimmed by 4 bases and the J gene end by 6 bases; junction bases not matched to a gene: 15. Written as DNA, the CDR3 is TGTGCCAGCAGCTCCGGGACAGGGGCCGGCAACGGGAGCAATGAGCAGTTCTTC. It translates to CASSSGTGAGNGSNEQFF.

This clone was picked up a small number of times. The chain has TRBV7-9 and TRBJ2-7; tentative D call: TRBD1 (5 bases). Trimming removed 5 bases at V and 1 base at J, with 12 bases between. The V gene's germline CDR1 is SEHNR and CDR2 FQNEAQ (reference sequence). The CDR3 totals 14 residues. In nucleotides, the CDR3 is TGTGCCAGCAGCCCCCGACAGTCATCCTACGAGCAGTACTTC. Protein sequence: CASSPRQSSYEQYF.

This sequence joins TRBV23-1 and TRBJ1-1; D is possibly TRBD1 (6 bases). TRBV23-1 is designated an ORF whose function remains uncertain. Trimming took off 0 bases at V and 1 base at J, with 15 bases between the two ends. The CDR3 sequence is 17 residues long. The CDR3 sequence: CASSQSDQWTANTEAFF. DNA of the CDR3: TGCGCCAGCAGTCAATCGGATCAGTGGACAGCGAACACTGAAGCTTTCTTT.

The rearrangement uses TRBV5-6 and TRBJ2-1; TRBD2 matches at 12 bases. J lost 2 bases, V lost 6 bases, and 6 bases had no gene match. This CDR3 has 16 amino acids. CDR1 is SGHDT and CDR2 is YYEEEE in the germline V gene. CDR3 nucleotides: TGTGCCAGCACGACTAGCGGGGGACCGGCCTACAATGAGCAGTTCTTC. Translation gives CASTTSGGPAYNEQFF. Looking up the rest from reference TRBV5-6 and TRBJ2-1 gives the full variable domain: DAGVTQSPTHLIKTRGQQVTLRCSPKSGHDTVSWYQQALGQGPQFIFQYYEEEERQRGNFPDRFSGHQFPNYSSELNVNALLLGDSALYLCASTTSGGPAYNEQFFGPGTRLTVL.

In DNA, the CDR3 is TGCGCCAGCAGCCCCCTTCAGGTAGCGTGCAATGAGCAGTTCTTC. This gives the protein CASSPLQVACNEQFF. The chain employs TRBV5-1 and TRBJ2-1; D is perhaps TRBD2 (5 bases). This CDR3 spans 15 amino acids. Germline-derived CDR1 and CDR2 are SGHRS and YFSETQ. Trimming removed 4 bases at V and 6 bases at J, with 17 bases between.

This clone has just one count. The CDR3 is CASSLTGSGTDTQYF. The CDR3 coding sequence is TGTGCCAGCAGTTTGACAGGTTCTGGCACAGATACGCAGTATTTT. The chain couples TRBV28 to TRBJ2-3, with D possibly being TRBD1 (6 bases). The V gene's germline CDR1 is MDHEN and CDR2 SYDVKM. This CDR3 spans 15 amino acids. The V gene lost 3 bases and the J gene lost 1 base, with 11 bases spanning the gap.

The chain has TRBV28 and TRBJ1-5; TRBD1 agrees at 9 bases. Germline trimming cut 1 base from V and 0 bases from J; bases unmatched to any gene: 7. The CDR3 totals 18 residues. Germline CDR1 MDHEN, CDR2 SYDVKM. In DNA, the CDR3 is TGTGCCAGCAGTTTATACAGGGGGCGAAGGGGTAGCAATCAGCCCCAGCATTTT. Translated: CASSLYRGRRGSNQPQHF.

The rearrangement uses TRBV28 and TRBJ2-3; TRBD1 might be the D (6 bases). V lost 5 bases, J lost 1 base, and 10 bases lay in between. Germline V CDR1 and CDR2: MDHEN, SYDVKM. This CDR3 spans 14 amino acids. CDR3 DNA: TGTGCCAGCAGTCCACGGACAGGCACAGATACGCAGTATTTT. It is translated as CASSPRTGTDTQYF.

This chain's CDR3 is CASSNRAPGYYEQYF. The CDR3 DNA reads as TGTGCCAGCAGTAACAGGGCACCCGGGTACTACGAGCAGTACTTC. V gene TRBV2 combines with J gene TRBJ2-7; the D gene is possibly TRBD1 (6 bases). The CDR3 is 15 amino acids. Per the germline V gene, CDR1 is SNHLY and CDR2 is FYNNEI. V lost 5 bases, J lost 3 bases, and 17 bases lay in between.

The chain has TRBV11-2 and TRBJ1-2, with 11 positions matching TRBD1. The CDR3 covers 14 residues. Germline CDR1 is SGHAT and CDR2 is FQNNGV. The V segment lost 8 bases and the J segment 4 bases; nucleotides outside the gene matches: 6. This chain's CDR3 is CASSGQGAGYGYTF. CDR3 sequence (DNA): TGTGCCAGCTCAGGACAGGGGGCTGGCTATGGCTACACCTTC. The full variable domain, completed using reference TRBV11-2 and TRBJ1-2, is EAGVAQSPRYKIIEKRQSVAFWCNPISGHATLYWYQQILGQGPKLLIQFQNNGVVDDSQLPKDRFSAERLKGVDSTLKIQPAKLEDSAVYLCASSGQGAGYGYTFGSGTRLTVV.

The chain links TRBV12-5 to TRBJ1-1; tentatively, D is TRBD1 (6 bases). Germline CDR1 reads LGHNT; CDR2 reads FRNRAP. Between the trimmed V and J ends, which lost 2 bases and 6 bases, there was a span of 16 bases. The CDR3 is 15 amino acids. CDR3 sequence: CASGLWRGRFSEAFF. CDR3 bases: TGTGCTAGTGGTTTGTGGCGGGGGCGGTTTTCTGAAGCTTTCTTT.

In DNA form, the CDR3 reads TGTGCCAGCTCACCCCCAACCCCGGGGAACTCCTACGAGCAGTACTTC. Residues: CASSPPTPGNSYEQYF. The chain employs TRBV18 and TRBJ2-7; a weak D match, TRBD2 (5 bases). Germline CDR1 KGHSH, CDR2 LQKENI. Trimming pared 3 bases from V and 0 bases from J, leaving 15 bases between. This CDR3 has 16 amino acids. Using reference TRBV18 and TRBJ2-7 for the parts outside the CDR3, the full variable domain is NAGVMQNPRHLVRRRGQEARLRCSPMKGHSHVYWYRQLPEEGLKFMVYLQKENIIDESGMPKERFSAEFPKEGPSILRIQQVVRGDSAAYFCASSPPTPGNSYEQYFGPGTRLTVT.

The gene calls are TRBV7-2 and TRBJ2-7; 7 positions agree with TRBD1. Per the germline V gene, CDR1 is SGHTA and CDR2 is FQGNSA. After removal of 6 bases from V and 7 bases from J, the junction contained 6 bases not matched to a gene. The CDR3 consists of 12 residues. In nucleotides, the CDR3 is TGTGCCAGCAGACAGGGGATAGGGGAGCAGTACTTC. This gives the protein CASRQGIGEQYF.

This clone showed up just once. The rearrangement uses TRBV7-2 and TRBJ1-4; 9 bases fit TRBD1. From germline, CDR1 is SGHTA and CDR2 FQGNSA. The CDR3 totals 15 residues. V shed 2 bases, J shed 8 bases, and the junction held 6 bases outside the gene matches. The CDR3 DNA is TGTGCCAGCAGCTTATTCGGGGACAGGGAAGAAAAACTGTTTTTT. Translated: CASSLFGDREEKLFF.

The rearrangement uses TRBV30 and TRBJ2-5, with 10 positions matching TRBD2. This CDR3 spans 18 amino acids. V gave up 0 bases and J gave up 2 bases; unmatched junction bases: 12. Germline-derived CDR1 and CDR2 are GTSNPN and SVGIG (reference sequence). CDR3 coding DNA: TGTGCCTGGAGTGTACCTCCCCAGGGAGCGGGAGGGCAAGAGACCCAGTACTTC. Protein: CAWSVPPQGAGGQETQYF.

This chain connects TRBV5-3 to TRBJ1-5, with 8 bases lining up with TRBD1. TRBV5-3 is sorted into the ORF group, with uncertain function. Trimming took 5 bases from V and 1 from J; bases not matched to a gene: 8. The CDR3 is 16 residues long. CDR3 amino acids: CARRPSGTGSNQPQHF. The CDR3 nucleotides read TGTGCCAGAAGACCCTCCGGGACAGGAAGCAATCAGCCCCAGCATTTT.

This chain links TRBV5-6 with TRBJ2-5, with 10 bases matching TRBD2. Germline loops: CDR1 SGHDT, CDR2 YYEEEE. The trim removed 7 bases at V and 5 bases at J, leaving 11 bases unmatched. The CDR3 length is 15 residues. Here the CDR3 DNA reads TGTGCCAGCGGCACCCAGCGGGAGGGCCCGGAGACCCAGTACTTC. Amino acid sequence: CASGTQREGPETQYF. The full variable domain, rest sourced from reference TRBV5-6 and TRBJ2-5, is DAGVTQSPTHLIKTRGQQVTLRCSPKSGHDTVSWYQQALGQGPQFIFQYYEEEERQRGNFPDRFSGHQFPNYSSELNVNALLLGDSALYLCASGTQREGPETQYFGPGTRLLVL.

This chain links TRBV19 with TRBJ1-5; 8 bases agree with TRBD1. The CDR3 has 17 residues. CDR1 is LNHDA and CDR2 is SQIVND in the germline V gene (reference sequence). V shed 3 bases, J shed 1 base, and the junction held 8 bases outside the gene matches. In nucleotides, the CDR3 is TGTGCCAGTAGTATCGGACAGGGAAGACGAAGCAATCAGCCCCAGCATTTT. This encodes CASSIGQGRRSNQPQHF.

The chain uses TRBV7-8 and TRBJ2-2; 9 positions agree with TRBD1. The J segment lost 2 bases and the V segment lost 5 bases, leaving 9 bases of the junction unmatched. Per the germline V gene, CDR1 is SGHVS and CDR2 is FQNEAQ. CDR3 size: 17 residues. The CDR3 spells CASSPLDRGYNTGELFF. The DNA for the CDR3 is TGTGCCAGCAGCCCCTTGGACAGGGGATACAACACCGGGGAGCTGTTTTTT.

This clone was counted only a few times. The chain carries TRBV14 and TRBJ1-2; D unclear. Germline V gene lookup returns CDR1 SGHDN and CDR2 FVKESK. This CDR3 comprises 15 residues. V gave up 1 base and J gave up 6 bases, with 15 bases separating them. CDR3 amino acids: CASSQAGRYLDGYTF. The CDR3 DNA is TGTGCCAGCAGCCAAGCCGGGAGGTACCTAGATGGCTACACCTTC.

A single count supports this clone. The chain couples TRBV11-2 to TRBJ2-7; 8 bases line up with TRBD2. CDR1 and CDR2 (germline): SGHAT, FQNNGV. Losses at the gene ends were 1 base for V and 5 bases for J; bases not matched to a gene: 7. The CDR3 is 15 residues long. CDR3 in DNA: TGTGCCAGCAGCTTAGTGAGCGGGAGAATACACGAGCAGTACTTC. Translated, it gives CASSLVSGRIHEQYF. Combining the CDR3 with reference TRBV11-2 and TRBJ2-7 gives the whole variable domain EAGVAQSPRYKIIEKRQSVAFWCNPISGHATLYWYQQILGQGPKLLIQFQNNGVVDDSQLPKDRFSAERLKGVDSTLKIQPAKLEDSAVYLCASSLVSGRIHEQYFGPGTRLTVT.